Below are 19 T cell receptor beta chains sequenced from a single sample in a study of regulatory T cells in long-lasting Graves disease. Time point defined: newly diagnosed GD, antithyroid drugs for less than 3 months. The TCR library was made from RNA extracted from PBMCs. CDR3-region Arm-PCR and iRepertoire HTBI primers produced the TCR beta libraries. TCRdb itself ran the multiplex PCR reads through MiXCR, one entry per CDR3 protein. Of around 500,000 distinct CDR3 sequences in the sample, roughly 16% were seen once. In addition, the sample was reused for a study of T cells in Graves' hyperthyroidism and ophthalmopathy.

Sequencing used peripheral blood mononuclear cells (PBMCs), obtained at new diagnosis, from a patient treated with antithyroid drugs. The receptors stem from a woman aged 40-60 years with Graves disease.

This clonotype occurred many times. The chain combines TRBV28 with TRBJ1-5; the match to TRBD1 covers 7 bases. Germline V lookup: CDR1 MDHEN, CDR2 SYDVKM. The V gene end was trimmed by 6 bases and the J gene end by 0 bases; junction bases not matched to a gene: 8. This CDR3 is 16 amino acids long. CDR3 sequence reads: CASRPRGQNSNQPQHF. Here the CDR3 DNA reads TGTGCCAGCAGGCCCCGGGGACAGAATAGCAATCAGCCCCAGCATTTT. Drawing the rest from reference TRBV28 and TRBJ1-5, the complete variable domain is DVKVTQSSRYLVKRTGEKVFLECVQDMDHENMFWYRQDPGLGLRLIYFSYDVKMKEKGDIPEGYSVSREKKERFSLILESASTNQTSMYLCASRPRGQNSNQPQHFGDGTRLSIL.

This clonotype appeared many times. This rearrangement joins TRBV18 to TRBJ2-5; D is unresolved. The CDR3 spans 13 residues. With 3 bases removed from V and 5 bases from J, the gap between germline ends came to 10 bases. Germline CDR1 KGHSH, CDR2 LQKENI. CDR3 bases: TGTGCCAGCTCACCGCCCTTCGCCGAGACCCAGTACTTC. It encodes CASSPPFAETQYF.

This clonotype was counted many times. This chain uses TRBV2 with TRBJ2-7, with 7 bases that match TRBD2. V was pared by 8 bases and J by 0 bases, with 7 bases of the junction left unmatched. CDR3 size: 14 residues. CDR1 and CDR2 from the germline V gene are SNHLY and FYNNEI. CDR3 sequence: CASGRGGSSYEQYF. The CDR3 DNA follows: TGTGCCAGCGGGCGCGGGGGTAGCTCCTACGAGCAGTACTTC.

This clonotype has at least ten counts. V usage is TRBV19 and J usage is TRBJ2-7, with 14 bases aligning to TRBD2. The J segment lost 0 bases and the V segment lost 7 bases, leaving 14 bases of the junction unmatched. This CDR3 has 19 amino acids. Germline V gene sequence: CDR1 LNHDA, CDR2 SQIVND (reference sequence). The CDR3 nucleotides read TGTGCCAGTACCAAAGATGGGACTAGCGGGGGCCGCAGCTCCTACGAGCAGTACTTC. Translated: CASTKDGTSGGRSSYEQYF.

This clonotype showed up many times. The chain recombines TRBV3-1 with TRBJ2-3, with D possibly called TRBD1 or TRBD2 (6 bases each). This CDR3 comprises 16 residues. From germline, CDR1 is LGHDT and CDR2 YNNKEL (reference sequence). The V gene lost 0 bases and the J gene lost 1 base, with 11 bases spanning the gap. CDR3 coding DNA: TGTGCCAGCAGCCAAGAAGGGGGGCGAGGCACAGATACGCAGTATTTT. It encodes CASSQEGGRGTDTQYF.

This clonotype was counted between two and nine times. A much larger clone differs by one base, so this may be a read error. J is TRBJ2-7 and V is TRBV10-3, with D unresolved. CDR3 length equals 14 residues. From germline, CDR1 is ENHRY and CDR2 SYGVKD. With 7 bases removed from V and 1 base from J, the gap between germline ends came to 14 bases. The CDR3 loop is CAINVSEKSYEQYF. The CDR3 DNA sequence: TGTGCCATCAATGTGTCGGAGAAGTCCTACGAGCAGTACTTC.

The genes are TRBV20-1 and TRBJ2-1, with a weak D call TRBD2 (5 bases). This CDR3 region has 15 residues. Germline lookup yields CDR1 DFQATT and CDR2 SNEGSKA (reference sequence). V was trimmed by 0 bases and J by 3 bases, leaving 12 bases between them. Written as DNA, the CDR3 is TGCAGTGCTAGAGATCTTATGGGAGACTACAATGAGCAGTTCTTC. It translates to CSARDLMGDYNEQFF.

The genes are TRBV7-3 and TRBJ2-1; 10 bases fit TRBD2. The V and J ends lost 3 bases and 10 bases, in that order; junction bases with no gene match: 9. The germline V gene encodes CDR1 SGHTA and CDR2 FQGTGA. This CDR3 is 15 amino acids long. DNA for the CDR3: TGTGCCAGCAGCTTGGGGCGGGGTAGCGGGGGGGAGCAGTTCTTC. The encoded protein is CASSLGRGSGGEQFF.

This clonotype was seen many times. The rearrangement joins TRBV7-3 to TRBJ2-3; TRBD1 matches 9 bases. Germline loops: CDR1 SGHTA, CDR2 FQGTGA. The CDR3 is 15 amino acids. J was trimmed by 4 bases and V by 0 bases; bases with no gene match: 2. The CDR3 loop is CASSLTTGGPDTQYF. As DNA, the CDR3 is TGTGCCAGCAGCTTAACGACAGGGGGTCCAGATACGCAGTATTTT.

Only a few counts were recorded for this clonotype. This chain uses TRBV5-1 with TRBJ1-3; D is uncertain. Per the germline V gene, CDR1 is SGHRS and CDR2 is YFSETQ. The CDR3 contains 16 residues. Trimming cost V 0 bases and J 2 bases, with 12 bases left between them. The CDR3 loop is CASSLAPGEPGNTIYF. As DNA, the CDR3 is TGCGCCAGCAGCTTGGCCCCAGGCGAGCCTGGAAACACCATATATTTT.

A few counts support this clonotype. The CDR3 spells CASSTTPTPYGYTF. As DNA, the CDR3 is TGTGCCAGCAGTACTACCCCCACCCCTTATGGCTACACCTTC. The chain joins TRBV12-3 or TRBV12-4 to TRBJ1-2, with no clear D. The CDR3 runs 14 residues. The V gene lost 5 bases and the J gene lost 5 bases, with 15 bases spanning the gap.

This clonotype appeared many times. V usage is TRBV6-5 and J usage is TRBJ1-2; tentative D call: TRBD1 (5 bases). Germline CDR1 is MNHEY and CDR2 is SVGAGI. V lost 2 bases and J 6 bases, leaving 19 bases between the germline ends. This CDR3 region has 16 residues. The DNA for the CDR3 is TGTGCCAGCAGTTACGGCGGGGGGTCAACAGCTGATGGCTACACCTTC. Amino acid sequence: CASSYGGGSTADGYTF.

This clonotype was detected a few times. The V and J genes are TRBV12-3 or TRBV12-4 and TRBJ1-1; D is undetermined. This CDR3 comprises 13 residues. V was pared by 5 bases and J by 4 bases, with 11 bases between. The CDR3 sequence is CASSRRAATEAFF. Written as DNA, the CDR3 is TGTGCCAGCAGTCGGAGGGCGGCCACTGAAGCTTTCTTT.

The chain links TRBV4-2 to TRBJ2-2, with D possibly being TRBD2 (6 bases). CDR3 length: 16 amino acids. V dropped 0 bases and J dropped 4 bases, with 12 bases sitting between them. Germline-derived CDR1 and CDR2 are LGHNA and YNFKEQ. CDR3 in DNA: TGTGCCAGCAGCCAAGACGCCGGGAGTGTCACCGGGGAGCTGTTTTTT. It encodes CASSQDAGSVTGELFF.

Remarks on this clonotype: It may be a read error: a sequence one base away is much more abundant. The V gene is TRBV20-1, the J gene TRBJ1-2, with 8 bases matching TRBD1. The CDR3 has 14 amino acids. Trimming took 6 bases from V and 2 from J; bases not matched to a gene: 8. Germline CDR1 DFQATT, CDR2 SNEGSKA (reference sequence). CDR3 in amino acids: CSAIPGQVNYGYTF. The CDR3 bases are TGCAGTGCAATTCCGGGACAGGTAAACTATGGCTACACCTTC.

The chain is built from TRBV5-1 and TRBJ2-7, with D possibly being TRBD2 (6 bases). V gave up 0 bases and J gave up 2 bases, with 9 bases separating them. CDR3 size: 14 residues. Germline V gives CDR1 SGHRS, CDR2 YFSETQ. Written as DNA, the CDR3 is TGCGCCAGCAGCTTGGCGGGACTTACCTACGAGCAGTACTTC. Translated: CASSLAGLTYEQYF.

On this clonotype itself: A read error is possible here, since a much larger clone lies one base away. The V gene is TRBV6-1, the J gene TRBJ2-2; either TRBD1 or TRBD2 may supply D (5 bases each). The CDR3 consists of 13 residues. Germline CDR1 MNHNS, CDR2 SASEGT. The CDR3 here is CASRQANTGELLF. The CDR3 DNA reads TGTGCCAGCAGACAGGCGAACACCGGGGAGCTGCTTTTT.

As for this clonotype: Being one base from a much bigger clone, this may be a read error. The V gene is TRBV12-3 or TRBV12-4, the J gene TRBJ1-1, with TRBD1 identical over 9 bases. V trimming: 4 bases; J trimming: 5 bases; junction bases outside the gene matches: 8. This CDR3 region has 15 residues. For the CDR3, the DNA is TGTGCCAGCAGTTATCGAGGACAGGGGAGGACTGAAGCTTTCTTT. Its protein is CASSYRGQGRTEAFF.

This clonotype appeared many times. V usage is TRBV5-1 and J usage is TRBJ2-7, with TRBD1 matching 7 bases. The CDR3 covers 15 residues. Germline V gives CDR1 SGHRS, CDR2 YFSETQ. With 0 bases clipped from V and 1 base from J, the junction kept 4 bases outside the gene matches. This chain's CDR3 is CASSLGAGGSYEQYF. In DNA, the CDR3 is TGCGCCAGCAGCTTGGGGGCAGGGGGTTCCTACGAGCAGTACTTC.